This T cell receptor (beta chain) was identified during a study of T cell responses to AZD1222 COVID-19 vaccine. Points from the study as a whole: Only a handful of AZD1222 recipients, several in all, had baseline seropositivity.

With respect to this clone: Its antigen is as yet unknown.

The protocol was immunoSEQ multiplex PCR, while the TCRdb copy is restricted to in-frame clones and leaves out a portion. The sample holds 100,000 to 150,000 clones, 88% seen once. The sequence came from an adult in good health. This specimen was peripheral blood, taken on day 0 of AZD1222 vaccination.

The DNA of the CDR3 is TGTGCCAGCAGCGTAGCAGGGACCACGATCACCGGGGAGCTGTTTTTT. Protein product: CASSVAGTTITGELFF. V and J are TRBV9 and TRBJ2-2, with D perhaps matching TRBD1 or TRBD2 (5 bases each). Germline lookup yields CDR1 SGDLS and CDR2 YYNGEE. The CDR3 runs 16 residues. Trimming took 0 bases from V and 4 from J, leaving 13 bases between them.